The 14 T cell receptor beta chains below all came from one sample that was sequenced in a study of graft-versus-host responses after intestinal transplantation. Sequencing used immunoSEQ multiplex PCR; TCRdb keeps in-frame clones, though not all of them. Of about 51,000 clones in the sample, 89% were seen once. What these receptors recognize is not known. The sample was unstimulated CD4+ T cells sorted from spleen or lymph node cells, taken before transplant. These receptors all come from a human donor who was the organ donor for an intestinal transplant.

This chain links TRBV4-2 with TRBJ2-6; D might be TRBD1 (5 bases). With 4 bases removed from V and 0 bases from J, the gap between germline ends came to 13 bases. The V gene's germline CDR1 is LGHNA and CDR2 YNFKEQ. The CDR3 totals 17 residues. The DNA of the CDR3 is TGTGCCAGCAGCCCCGTCAGGGCTCTCTCTGGGGCCAACGTCCTGACTTTC. As protein: CASSPVRALSGANVLTF.

The chain links TRBV28 to TRBJ1-2; 9 bases are shared with TRBD1. There are 17 residues in the CDR3. Trimming cost V 5 bases and J 0 bases; bases outside gene matches: 10. Germline CDR1 is MDHEN and CDR2 is SYDVKM. The chain's CDR3 is CASSRERDRAPNYGYTF. The CDR3 bases are TGTGCCAGCAGTCGAGAAAGGGACAGGGCTCCTAACTATGGCTACACCTTC.

This sequence joins TRBV5-1 and TRBJ1-6; 10 bases fit TRBD1. V was pared by 4 bases and J by 6 bases, with 4 bases of the junction left unmatched. Germline CDR1 is SGHRS and CDR2 is YFSETQ. CDR3 length equals 15 residues. The CDR3 bases are TGCGCCAGCAGCCCGGGGACAGGGGTTAATTCACCCCTCCACTTT. This translates into CASSPGTGVNSPLHF.

The chain joins TRBV5-1 to TRBJ2-5, with D unresolved. CDR1 and CDR2 from the germline V gene are SGHRS and YFSETQ. Trimming pared 1 base from V and 0 bases from J, leaving 4 bases between. The CDR3 is made up of 13 amino acids. Here the CDR3 reads CASSLQYQETQYF. In DNA form, the CDR3 reads TGCGCCAGCAGCTTGCAATACCAAGAGACCCAGTACTTC.

The chain carries TRBV28 and TRBJ2-7; 10 positions match TRBD2. J gave up 0 bases and V 9 bases, and 14 bases lay outside the gene matches. Germline-derived CDR1 and CDR2 are MDHEN and SYDVKM. This CDR3 region has 17 residues. CDR3 amino acids: CASFAAGLAKNSYEQYF. The CDR3 bases are TGTGCCAGTTTTGCGGCGGGACTAGCGAAAAACTCCTACGAGCAGTACTTC.

The chain is built from TRBV4-3 and TRBJ2-5, with 14 bases fitting TRBD2. This CDR3 region has 17 residues. V shed 4 bases, J shed 4 bases, and the junction held 8 bases outside the gene matches. Germline CDR1 reads LGHNA; CDR2 reads YSLEER. For the CDR3, the DNA is TGCGCCAGCAGCCCGGGGACTAGCGGGAGAGGAGTAGAGACCCAGTACTTC. Encoded protein: CASSPGTSGRGVETQYF.

The chain combines TRBV10-2 with TRBJ1-4; 11 bases are shared with TRBD1. The V gene's germline CDR1 is WSHSY and CDR2 SAAADI. V shed 7 bases and J 3 bases; nucleotides not matched to a gene: 4. This CDR3 comprises 15 residues. The CDR3 nucleotides are TGCGCCAGCATGGACAGGGGGCTATCTAATGAAAAACTGTTTTTT. Translating gives CASMDRGLSNEKLFF.

The genes are TRBV5-1 and TRBJ2-7; D might be TRBD1 (6 bases). V shed 4 bases and J shed 3 bases, with 20 bases lying between them. The CDR3 extends over 16 amino acids. Germline-derived CDR1 and CDR2 are SGHRS and YFSETQ. The CDR3 reads CASSPRVGDIGYEQYF. The CDR3 nucleotides read TGCGCCAGCAGCCCCCGGGTGGGGGACATTGGCTACGAGCAGTACTTC.

This chain connects TRBV5-4 to TRBJ2-5; TRBD2 matches at 12 bases. CDR1 is SGHNT, CDR2 YYREEE, per germline (reference sequence). The trim removed 1 base at V and 5 bases at J, leaving 0 bases unmatched. The CDR3 extends over 14 amino acids. The CDR3 here is CASSLTSGRETQYF. CDR3 DNA sequence: TGTGCCAGCAGCTTGACTAGCGGGAGGGAGACCCAGTACTTC.

This chain links TRBV4-3 with TRBJ2-3; TRBD2 matches at 14 bases. Per germline, CDR1 LGHNA and CDR2 YSLEER. Germline trimming cut 3 bases from V and 6 bases from J; bases unmatched to any gene: 2. The CDR3 spans 15 residues. Here the CDR3 DNA reads TGCGCCAGCAGCCAGAGGACTAGCGGGGGGGATACGCAGTATTTT. Its protein product is CASSQRTSGGDTQYF.

This chain links TRBV7-3 with TRBJ2-1; 13 bases align to TRBD2. The CDR3 spans 15 residues. CDR1 and CDR2 from the germline V gene are SGHTA and FQGTGA. Trimming at V came to 4 bases and at J to 3 bases, leaving 0 bases not matched to a gene. The CDR3 spells CASSWTSGGYNEQFF. CDR3 sequence (DNA): TGTGCCAGCAGCTGGACTAGCGGGGGCTACAATGAGCAGTTCTTC.

This chain uses TRBV25-1 with TRBJ2-7, with 11 bases identical to TRBD2. The germline CDR1 and CDR2 sequences are MGHDK and SYGVNS. The CDR3 is made up of 14 amino acids. The J segment lost 4 bases and the V segment lost 4 bases, leaving 3 bases of the junction unmatched. The CDR3: CASSATSGSYEQYF. Written as DNA, the CDR3 is TGTGCCAGCAGTGCCACTAGCGGGAGTTACGAGCAGTACTTC.

The chain links TRBV30 to TRBJ2-6, with D hard to call. V gave up 1 base and J gave up 0 bases, with 7 bases separating them. This CDR3 has 15 residues. Per germline, CDR1 GTSNPN and CDR2 SVGIG (reference sequence). The CDR3 sequence is CAWSGQDSGANVLTF. The CDR3 DNA sequence: TGTGCCTGGAGTGGACAAGACTCTGGGGCCAACGTCCTGACTTTC.

The chain joins TRBV6-6 to TRBJ1-2; D is ambiguous. The V gene lost 5 bases and the J gene lost 4 bases, with 17 bases spanning the gap. Germline V CDR1 and CDR2: MNHNY, SVGAGI (reference sequence). The CDR3 runs 15 residues. CDR3 amino acids: CASSLDFSNSYGYTF. The CDR3 DNA is TGTGCCAGCAGTCTAGACTTCAGTAACTCCTATGGCTACACCTTC.